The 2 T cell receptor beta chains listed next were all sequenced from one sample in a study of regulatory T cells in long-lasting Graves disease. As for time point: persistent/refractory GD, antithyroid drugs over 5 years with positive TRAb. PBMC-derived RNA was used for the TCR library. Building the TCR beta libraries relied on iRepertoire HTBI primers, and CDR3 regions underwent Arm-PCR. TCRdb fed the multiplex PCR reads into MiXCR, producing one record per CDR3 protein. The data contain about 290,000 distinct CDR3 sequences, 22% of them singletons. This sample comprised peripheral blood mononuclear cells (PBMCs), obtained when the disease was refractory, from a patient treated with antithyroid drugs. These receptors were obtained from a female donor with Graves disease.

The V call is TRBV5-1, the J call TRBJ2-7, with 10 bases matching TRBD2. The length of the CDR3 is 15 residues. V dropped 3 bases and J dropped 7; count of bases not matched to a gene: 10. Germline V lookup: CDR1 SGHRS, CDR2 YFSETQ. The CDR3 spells CASSSAPSGGSEQYF. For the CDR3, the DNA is TGCGCCAGCAGCTCGGCCCCTAGCGGGGGTAGTGAGCAGTACTTC. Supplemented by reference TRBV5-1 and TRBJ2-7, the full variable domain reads KAGVTQTPRYLIKTRGQQVTLSCSPISGHRSVSWYQQTPGQGLQFLFEYFSETQRNKGNFPGRFSGRQFSNSRSEMNVSTLELGDSALYLCASSSAPSGGSEQYFGPGTRLTVT.

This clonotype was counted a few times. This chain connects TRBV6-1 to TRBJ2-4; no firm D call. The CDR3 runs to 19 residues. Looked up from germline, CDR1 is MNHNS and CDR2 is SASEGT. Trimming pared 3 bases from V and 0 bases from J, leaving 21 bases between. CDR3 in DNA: TGTGCCAGCAGTGACTGGACGGAATCCTCCACCTTAGCCAAAAACATTCAGTACTTC. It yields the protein CASSDWTESSTLAKNIQYF.